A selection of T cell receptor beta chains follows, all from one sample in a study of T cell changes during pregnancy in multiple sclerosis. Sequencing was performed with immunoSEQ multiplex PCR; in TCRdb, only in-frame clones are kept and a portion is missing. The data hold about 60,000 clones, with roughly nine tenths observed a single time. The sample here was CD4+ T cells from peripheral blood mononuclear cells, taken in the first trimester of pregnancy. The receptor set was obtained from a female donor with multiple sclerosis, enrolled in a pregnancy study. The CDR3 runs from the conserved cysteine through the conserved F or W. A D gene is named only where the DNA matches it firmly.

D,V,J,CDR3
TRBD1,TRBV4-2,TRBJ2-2,CASSQGGQGAGELFF
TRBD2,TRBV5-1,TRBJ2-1,CASSLRSAGGLGRYEQFF
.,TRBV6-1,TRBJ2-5,CASSASEETQYF
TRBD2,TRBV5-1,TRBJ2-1,CASSLGGTSGGPDNEQFF
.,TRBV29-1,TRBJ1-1,CSVEVRENTEAFF
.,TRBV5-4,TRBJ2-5,CASSRVSGLSQETQYF
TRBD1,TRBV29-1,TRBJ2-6,CSVGPGDRGSSGANVLTF
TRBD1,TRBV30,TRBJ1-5,CAWSVKTGAGQPQHF
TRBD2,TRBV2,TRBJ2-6,CASSVAKASGGFGANVLTF
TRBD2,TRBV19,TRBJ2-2,CASRDIAGDTGELFF
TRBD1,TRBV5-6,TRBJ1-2,CASSLVGQGALYGYTF
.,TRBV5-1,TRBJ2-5,CASSLSAGVGETQYF
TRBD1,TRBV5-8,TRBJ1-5,CASSLGTGTNQPQHF
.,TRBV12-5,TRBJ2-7,CASGFGGSYEQYF
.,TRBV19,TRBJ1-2,CASSIGGGAGYTF
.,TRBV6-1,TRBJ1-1,CASSGTEGTEAFF
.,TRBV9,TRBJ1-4,CASSVDSYNEKLFF
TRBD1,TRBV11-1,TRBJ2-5,CASSLQQSRGQETQYF
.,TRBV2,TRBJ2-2,CASSWGRGANTGELFF
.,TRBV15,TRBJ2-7,CATSRDLRAYEQYF